The next 10 T cell receptor beta chains were all read from a single sample in a study of shared clonotypes between healthy human individuals. CD45RO-negative CD8 cells positively selected for CCR7 made up the naive population, which excluded terminally differentiated effector memory CD45RA+ cells. Sequencing was performed with immunoSEQ multiplex PCR; in TCRdb, only in-frame clones are kept and a portion is missing. Found here are some 2.1 million clones, over 85% of them singletons; the top ten hold roughly 1.1%. Sequenced material: naive CD8+ T cells sorted from blood. These receptors were taken from a man in his late teens or twenties in good health.

The V gene is TRBV27, the J gene TRBJ2-5, with D hard to call. The CDR3 is made up of 14 amino acids. Trimming removed 0 bases from V and 5 bases from J, with 10 bases in between. Germline V gene lookup returns CDR1 MNHEY and CDR2 SMNVEV (reference sequence). The CDR3 nucleotides are TGTGCCAGCAGTTTATCGTCGGACCGGGAGACCCAGTACTTC. Amino acid sequence: CASSLSSDRETQYF.

V and J are TRBV9 and TRBJ1-6; D might be TRBD1 (5 bases). Germline lookup yields CDR1 SGDLS and CDR2 YYNGEE. The CDR3 length is 14 residues. V was cut by 3 bases and J by 5 bases, with 9 bases left in between. CDR3 nucleotides: TGTGCCAGCAGCGGGGGGGGAGATAATTCACCCCTCCACTTT. Its translation is CASSGGGDNSPLHF.

The chain combines TRBV10-1 with TRBJ1-1; D is unresolved. The germline gives CDR1 WNHNN, CDR2 SYGVQD (reference sequence). The CDR3 is 12 residues long. V was shortened by 0 bases and J by 7 bases, with 6 bases between the two germline ends. The CDR3 reads CASSESGGEAFF. The DNA of the CDR3 is TGCGCCAGCAGTGAGTCGGGCGGTGAAGCTTTCTTT.

This sequence joins TRBV4-1 and TRBJ2-3; D is tentatively TRBD1 or TRBD2 (5 bases each). Germline V gives CDR1 MGHRA, CDR2 YSYEKL. There are 16 residues in the CDR3. Trimming pared 0 bases from V and 1 base from J, leaving 11 bases between. DNA for the CDR3: TGCGCCAGCAGCCAAGAAAGAGGGGTGGGCACAGATACGCAGTATTTT. Amino acid sequence: CASSQERGVGTDTQYF.

This clone was found once. The chain has TRBV7-9 and TRBJ2-7, with D possibly TRBD1 on 5 matching bases. This CDR3 is 11 amino acids long. Deletions cut 5 bases from V and 6 bases from J, with 8 bases between. Germline CDR1 and CDR2: SEHNR and FQNEAQ (reference sequence). This CDR3 reads CASSQGAEQYF. CDR3 bases: TGTGCCAGCAGCCAAGGGGCCGAGCAGTACTTC. Together with reference TRBV7-9 and TRBJ2-7, the CDR3 gives the full variable domain: DTGVSQNPRHKITKRGQNVTFRCDPISEHNRLYWYRQTLGQGPEFLTYFQNEAQLEKSRLLSDRFSAERPKGSFSTLEIQRTEQGDSAMYLCASSQGAEQYFGPGTRLTVT.

This chain connects TRBV7-9 to TRBJ2-5; 7 bases map to TRBD2. The ends lost 5 bases at V and 5 bases at J; junction bases unmatched: 14. The CDR3 contains 16 residues. The germline CDR1 and CDR2 sequences are SEHNR and FQNEAQ (reference sequence). CDR3 DNA: TGTGCCAGCAGCACCGGACTAGAGTCGATCGGGGAGACCCAGTACTTC. Translation gives CASSTGLESIGETQYF. The whole variable domain, filled in from reference TRBV7-9 and TRBJ2-5, reads DTGVSQNPRHKITKRGQNVTFRCDPISEHNRLYWYRQTLGQGPEFLTYFQNEAQLEKSRLLSDRFSAERPKGSFSTLEIQRTEQGDSAMYLCASSTGLESIGETQYFGPGTRLLVL.

V gene TRBV2 combines with J gene TRBJ2-7, with 8 bases lining up with TRBD1. V was clipped by 0 bases and J by 4 bases; unmatched bases: 11. The CDR3 is 17 residues long. Germline V gene sequence: CDR1 SNHLY, CDR2 FYNNEI. The CDR3 DNA reads as TGTGCCAGCAGTGAAGCACTATCGGACAGGGTAGGGTACGAGCAGTACTTC. Its translation is CASSEALSDRVGYEQYF.

The chain is built from TRBV4-1 and TRBJ2-5; D perhaps matches TRBD1 (6 bases). Trimming removed 1 base at V and 4 bases at J, with 10 bases between. Germline loops: CDR1 MGHRA, CDR2 YSYEKL. CDR3 length equals 14 residues. For the CDR3, the DNA is TGCGCCAGCAGCCAAGGTACAGGGCGAGAGACCCAGTACTTC. It specifies CASSQGTGRETQYF.

For this clone: The sample carries other DNA sequences with the same CDR3. The chain uses TRBV4-1 and TRBJ2-1; no reliable D call. This CDR3 is 15 amino acids long. CDR1 is MGHRA, CDR2 YSYEKL, per germline. Trimming removed 1 base at V and 1 base at J, with 8 bases between. CDR3 DNA: TGCGCCAGCAGCCAAGTGAGAGGTTCCTACAATGAGCAGTTCTTC. Amino acids: CASSQVRGSYNEQFF.

DNA for the CDR3: TGTGCCAGCAGCTTAAGGCTAGCGGGGGCAGATACGCAGTATTTT. Encoded protein: CASSLRLAGADTQYF. The chain has TRBV7-6 and TRBJ2-3, with TRBD2 matching 10 bases. This CDR3 is 15 amino acids long. Germline loops: CDR1 SGHVS, CDR2 FNYEAQ. V dropped 2 bases and J dropped 4; count of bases not matched to a gene: 3.